This T cell receptor (beta chain) was observed in a study of metastatic and nonmetastatic thyroid tumors. Study background: Repertoires of blood and of tissue (tumor or nodule) from malignant and benign thyroid patients were compared. General observations from the study: Malignant thyroid tumors reportedly had TCR beta diversity that was significantly higher than in benign nodules, in blood and tumor.

Germline-derived CDR1 and CDR2 are MNHNS and SASEGT. Trimming shortened V by 3 bases and J by 3 bases, and 15 bases separated the two germline ends. The CDR3 is 16 amino acids. Authors' analysis steps: A classifier of distant metastasis in papillary thyroid cancer was built from CDR3 differences (across clinicopathological groups). TCRdb re-called clones via MiXCR from the PCR reads. TCRdb's processing, not the study's, gives the V and J calls here. Of around 15,000 clones listed, roughly 3.5% are singletons. As for this clone: What it recognizes is unknown.

Each patient went into thyroid surgery without having received any treatment. Sequenced material: tumor tissue. The source of this sequence is a female donor with papillary thyroid cancer or a benign thyroid nodule (not recorded which). Some clones in this sample may be carry-over from other donors' samples. This rearrangement joins TRBV6-1 to TRBJ1-5; TRBD1 is a possible D gene (6 bases). CDR3 amino acids: CASSDLGGGYNQPQHF. The CDR3, as DNA: TGTGCCAGCAGTGACCTAGGGGGGGGATACAATCAGCCCCAGCATTTT.